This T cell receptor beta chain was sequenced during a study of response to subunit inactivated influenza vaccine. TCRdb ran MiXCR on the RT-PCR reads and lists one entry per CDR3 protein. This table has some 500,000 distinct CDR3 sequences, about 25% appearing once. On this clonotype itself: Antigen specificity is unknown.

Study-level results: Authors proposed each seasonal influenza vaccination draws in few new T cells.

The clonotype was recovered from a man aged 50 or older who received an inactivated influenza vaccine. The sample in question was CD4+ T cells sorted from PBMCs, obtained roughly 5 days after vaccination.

The CDR3 nucleotides are TGTGCCAGCAGTTTAGTTGCTGATTCACCCCTCCACTTT. This codes for CASSLVADSPLHF. The rearrangement uses TRBV12-3 or TRBV12-4 and TRBJ1-6; D gene uncertain. The length of the CDR3 is 13 residues. V dropped 1 base and J dropped 8 bases, with 6 bases sitting between them.